This T cell receptor (beta chain) was identified during a study of Graves' ophthalmopathy and Graves' hyperthyroidism. This clonotype occurred many times. RNA transcripts served as template for amplifying TCR beta CDR3 sequences. HTBI-primed first-round RT-PCR preceded second-round multiplex PCR. TCRdb re-derived calls from the multiplex PCR reads in MiXCR, one entry per CDR3 protein. The sample includes some 160,000 distinct CDR3 sequences, 39% seen only once; the top ten take approximately 9%. Uncontrolled infections, pregnancy, lactation or other autoimmune diseases led to patient exclusion. Out of around 9.5 ml of fresh peripheral blood, PBMCs were obtained. The sequenced sample consisted of peripheral blood. This sequence originates from a man aged 25-45 years with Graves' ophthalmopathy.

The CDR3 bases are TGTGCCAGCAGTAGCCTCGGGCTAGCGGGAGGCGAGACCCAGTACTTC. It is translated as CASSSLGLAGGETQYF. The rearrangement links TRBV6-2 or TRBV6-3 to TRBJ2-5; TRBD2 aligns across 11 bases. The CDR3 is made up of 16 amino acids. CDR1 is MNHEY, CDR2 SVGEGT, per germline. Losses at the gene ends were 5 bases for V and 5 bases for J; bases not matched to a gene: 10.